Below, one TCR beta chain is given with its context. The antigen is not known. Sequencing ends 3 residues short of the CDR3 end; the germline J gene provides the rest. This record belongs to a study of Tregs in tolerant kidney transplant recipients. Study-level points and caveats: Biological reproducibility was not directly addressed in this study.

This CDR3 contains 15 residues. Germline CDR1 reads SGHKS; CDR2 reads YYEKEE (reference sequence). The V end was cut by 1 base, the J end by 4 bases, with 14 bases between. Sequencing used immunoSEQ multiplex PCR; TCRdb keeps in-frame clones, though not all of them. This sample contains fewer than 35,000 clones. The material was CD8+ T cells from blood, obtained before the transplant. The TCR sequence derives from a human donor who received a combined kidney and bone marrow transplant. The chain employs TRBV5-5 and TRBJ1-2; weak D call: TRBD1 (6 bases). Here the CDR3 reads CASSLTGLGSYGYTF. CDR3 bases read: TGTGCCAGCAGCTTGACAGGGTTGGGTAGCTATGGC.